These T cell receptor beta chains were read from a single sample in a study of T-cell reconstitution after alpha-beta-depleted transplantation in children. MiXCR, run by TCRdb on the PCR reads, gives a single entry per CDR3 protein. The data contain around 450,000 distinct CDR3 sequences, 16% of them seen just once; the ten biggest clones take up roughly 27%. Sequencing used PBMCs, mostly from graft donor cells, obtained 360 days after TCRalphabeta/CD19-depleted stem cell transplant. The receptors were gathered from a boy younger than two who had a stem cell transplant for Wiskott-Aldrich syndrome, so the T cells may come from the graft donor. Both conserved end residues are part of each CDR3. A D gene is named only where the DNA matches it firmly. The listing skips clone size in some rows; elsewhere it reads once, few, many or a size class.

J: TRBJ2-7
size: few
D: -
V: TRBV5-5
DNA: TGTGCCAGCAGCCTCACGACAGTCTCCTACGAGCAGTACTTC
CDR3: CASSLTTVSYEQYF

J: TRBJ2-4
size: few
D: TRBD1
V: TRBV12-3/TRBV12-4
DNA: TGTGCCAGCAGAACTTCTGACAGGGGGAACATTCAGTACTTC
CDR3: CASRTSDRGNIQYF

J: TRBJ2-3
size: few
D: -
V: TRBV29-1
DNA: TGCAGCGTTGAAGCGGGATGGGTTCTAGATACGCAGTATTTT
CDR3: CSVEAGWVLDTQYF

J: TRBJ2-5
size: few
D: -
V: TRBV5-1
DNA: TGCGCCAGCACCCTCCGGGGGGGGGACAGAGGGTCGGAGACCCAGTACTTC
CDR3: CASTLRGGDRGSETQYF

J: TRBJ2-5
size: few
D: -
V: TRBV7-9
DNA: TGTGCCAGCAGCAGGGACAAACAAGAGACCCAGTACTTC
CDR3: CASSRDKQETQYF

J: TRBJ1-1
size: -
D: -
V: TRBV5-1
DNA: TGCGCCAGCAGCCTCCGCCCGAGGGTCCAGAACACTGAAGCTTTCTTT
CDR3: CASSLRPRVQNTEAFF

J: TRBJ2-5
size: -
D: TRBD1
V: TRBV3-1
DNA: TGTGCCAGCAGCCTCCGGAAGACAGGGCCCCAAGAGACCCAGTACTTC
CDR3: CASSLRKTGPQETQYF

J: TRBJ1-4
size: few
D: -
V: TRBV27
DNA: TGTGCCAGCAGTTTGATCTTTGCAACTAATGAAAAACTGTTTTTT
CDR3: CASSLIFATNEKLFF

J: TRBJ2-2
size: -
D: -
V: TRBV7-2
DNA: TGTGCCAGCAGCTTAGTACAGGGTGCCGGGGAGCTGTTTTTT
CDR3: CASSLVQGAGELFF

J: TRBJ2-5
size: few
D: TRBD2
V: TRBV20-1
DNA: TGCAGTGCTAGACAAAGCGGGGGTGAGACCCAGTACTTC
CDR3: CSARQSGGETQYF

J: TRBJ2-3
size: many
D: -
V: TRBV10-3
DNA: TGTGCCATCAGTGGAAATGCAGCAACTACAGATACGCAGTATTTT
CDR3: CAISGNAATTDTQYF

J: TRBJ2-3
size: many
D: TRBD2
V: TRBV20-1
DNA: TGCAGTCCAAACGTCAGACTAGCACAAGATACGCAGTATTTT
CDR3: CSPNVRLAQDTQYF

J: TRBJ1-2
size: -
D: TRBD1
V: TRBV4-1
DNA: TGCGCCAGCAGCCAAGCCGGGACAGGGGGTAACTATGGCTACACCTTC
CDR3: CASSQAGTGGNYGYTF

J: TRBJ2-1
size: few
D: TRBD2
V: TRBV29-1
DNA: TGCAGCGTTGCTCCTCAACTAGCGGGAGTTGTCAATGAGCAGTTCTTC
CDR3: CSVAPQLAGVVNEQFF

J: TRBJ1-2
size: few
D: -
V: TRBV28
DNA: TGTGCCAGCACTTGGAGCTATGGCTACACCTTC
CDR3: CASTWSYGYTF